This T cell receptor beta chain was recovered during a study of shared clonotypes between healthy human individuals. The table came from immunoSEQ multiplex PCR; TCRdb's copy has only in-frame clones and leaves some out. This table has about 1.5 million clones, approximately 96% appearing once. A remark on this clone: The same CDR3 is also encoded by other DNA sequences in this sample.

Sequencing used naive CD4+ T cells sorted from blood. Noted subset: CD45RA+ positively selected. This receptor was taken from a man aged 25 to 40 in good health.

CDR3 sequence (DNA): TGTGCCAGCAGCTTGAACAGGGGTTACGAGCAGTACTTC. This translates into CASSLNRGYEQYF. This chain uses TRBV5-5 with TRBJ2-7; the match to TRBD1 covers 7 bases. This CDR3 contains 13 residues. The germline CDR1 and CDR2 sequences are SGHKS and YYEKEE (reference sequence). Trimming removed 1 base from V and 4 bases from J; junction bases left unmatched: 2.